The rows below give T cell receptor beta chains drawn from one sample of a study of tumor-infiltrating lymphocytes in oesophageal squamous cell carcinoma. MiXCR, applied by TCRdb to the PCR reads, yields one record per CDR3 protein. Of 20,000 or so distinct CDR3 sequences in the sample, around 40% were seen once. What was sequenced was normal esophageal tissue next to the tumor. The source is a female donor with esophageal squamous cell carcinoma. CDR3s include the opening cysteine and the closing phenylalanine or tryptophan. A D gene is named only where the DNA matches it firmly. Rows may omit the clone size; those that give it use once, few, many or a size class.

TRBJ2-6 TRBV5-6 many NA TGTGCCAGCAGCTTCCAAAGCTCTGGGGCCAACGTCCTGACTTTC CASSFQSSGANVLTF
TRBJ1-2 TRBV11-2 few NA TGTGCCAGCAGCTTAGTCCCGTCCGGGGGTGGCTACACCTTC CASSLVPSGGGYTF
TRBJ1-1 TRBV7-9 medium-sized NA TGTGCCAGCAGCCAAGGGACGGGGACGCGGATCTTT CASSQGTGTRIF
TRBJ1-4 TRBV6-1 NA NA TGTGCCAGCAGTAAAGGACGGCCGTGGGGTCCTAATGAAAAACTGTTTTTT CASSKGRPWGPNEKLFF
TRBJ2-2 TRBV10-1 many TRBD1 TGCGCCAGCAGTAAGACAGGGTCGGGCACCGGGGAGCTGTTTTTT CASSKTGSGTGELFF
TRBJ2-3 TRBV20-1 many NA TGCAGTGCTAGAGGGATGGCAGGGGCCTCAGATACGCAGTATTTT CSARGMAGASDTQYF
TRBJ2-6 TRBV7-6 NA NA TGTGCCAGCAGCTTAAACACCCCCAGCTCTGGGGCCAACGTCCTGACTTTC CASSLNTPSSGANVLTF
TRBJ2-5 TRBV7-2 large NA TGTGCCAGCAGCTTAAATGGGCGGCAGGAGACCCAGTACTTC CASSLNGRQETQYF
TRBJ1-5 TRBV7-2 many NA TGTGCCAGCAGCTTAGGAGGGTTGAGCAATCAGCCCCAGCATTTT CASSLGGLSNQPQHF
TRBJ1-6 TRBV19 many NA TGTGCCACCCGGACATCCTCGGGGCCCCTCCACTTT CATRTSSGPLHF
TRBJ1-2 TRBV28 medium-sized NA TGTGCCAGCAGTTTGTATCAGCTGACCGGCTACACCTTC CASSLYQLTGYTF
TRBJ2-1 TRBV11-2 NA NA TGTGCCAGCAGCTTAGAACCTCAGGGGGGCTACAATGAGCAGTTCTTC CASSLEPQGGYNEQFF
TRBJ2-2 TRBV24-1 many NA TGTGCCACCAGTGCCTACAGGGCCACCGGGGAGCTGTTTTTT CATSAYRATGELFF
TRBJ2-7 TRBV5-6 NA NA TGTGCCAGCAGCTTGGCCGCATTTCAAGAGCAGTACTTC CASSLAAFQEQYF
TRBJ1-1 TRBV7-2 NA NA TGTGCCAGCAGGCGCGGTAGGGACACTGAAGCTTTCTTT CASRRGRDTEAFF
TRBJ2-6 TRBV7-9 NA NA TGTGCCAGCAGCGGTGGATTTTTCGCCAACGTCCTGACTTTC CASSGGFFANVLTF
TRBJ2-3 TRBV28 NA NA TGTGCCAGCAGTTCACGAACCCGTCTGGGGTATACGCAGTATTTT CASSSRTRLGYTQYF
TRBJ2-5 TRBV2 medium-sized NA TGTGCCAGCAGTGGGGAAAAAGAGACCCAGTACTTC CASSGEKETQYF
TRBJ1-2 TRBV16 many NA TGTGCCAGCAGTCCGGACATAACTAACTATGGCTACACCTTC CASSPDITNYGYTF
TRBJ2-3 TRBV5-1 NA NA TGCGCCAGCAGCTTGGTAGGACACCCAGATACGCAGTATTTT CASSLVGHPDTQYF
TRBJ2-1 TRBV6-5 once TRBD2 TGTGCCAGCACTTTCTCAGGACTAGCGGGAGTCAATGAGCAGTTCTTC CASTFSGLAGVNEQFF
TRBJ2-4 TRBV7-4 NA TRBD2 TGTGCCAGCAGCTTAGAGGGACTAAGCATTCAGTACTTC CASSLEGLSIQYF
TRBJ2-5 TRBV7-8 NA NA TGTGCCAGCAGCTTAAGTGAGGTCAGAAAAGAGACCCAGTACTTC CASSLSEVRKETQYF
TRBJ2-5 TRBV14 NA NA TGTGCCAGCAGCCAAGATTGGGGTAAATTGGAGACCCAGTACTTC CASSQDWGKLETQYF
TRBJ2-3 TRBV11-2 NA TRBD2 TGTGCCAGCAGCTTAGGTGGGGGGAGGGCGGGCACAGATACGCAGTATTTT CASSLGGGRAGTDTQYF
TRBJ2-2 TRBV5-6 NA TRBD2 TGTGCCAGCAGCTTTGGGTTTAGCGGGAGTTCGGCCGGGGAGCTGTTTTTT CASSFGFSGSSAGELFF
TRBJ2-2 TRBV6-1 many TRBD1 TGTGCCAGCACCAGTGGGACAGGGAGGACCGGGGAGCTGTTTTTT CASTSGTGRTGELFF
TRBJ1-1 TRBV19 few NA TGTGCCAGTAGTATAAGGCAGGGAGGAAGAATGAACACTGAAGCTTTCTTT CASSIRQGGRMNTEAFF
TRBJ2-1 TRBV7-3 large TRBD2 TGTGCCAGCAGCTTGACTAGCGGGGCTAACAATGAGCAGTTCTTC CASSLTSGANNEQFF
TRBJ2-1 TRBV7-6 NA TRBD1 TGTGCCAGCAGCTTAGCGGGGTCCCGTGACAGGGGGTATGAGCAGTTCTTC CASSLAGSRDRGYEQFF
TRBJ2-3 TRBV6-1 NA TRBD1 TGTGCCAGCAGTTCCAGGGGGTCGGCAAATGAGCAGTATTTT CASSSRGSANEQYF
TRBJ2-3 TRBV30 NA TRBD2 TGTGCCTGGAGTGCTTTGTCGGGGGGTACAGATACGCAGTATTTT CAWSALSGGTDTQYF
TRBJ1-4 TRBV5-5 many NA TGTGCCAGCAGCGTGACCGGACTCAGGGGTGAAAAACTGTTTTTT CASSVTGLRGEKLFF
TRBJ2-3 TRBV2 many TRBD1 TGTGCCAGCAGTCCGACAGGGGGAGATACGCAGTATTTT CASSPTGGDTQYF
TRBJ2-1 TRBV19 NA NA TGTGCCAGTAGTATAGCATTTCCTGAGCAGTTCTTC CASSIAFPEQFF
TRBJ2-3 TRBV28 NA TRBD2 TGTGCCAGCAGTTTGACTAGCGGGGTTGGAGATACGCAGTATTTT CASSLTSGVGDTQYF
TRBJ1-1 TRBV6-6 many NA TGTGCCAGCAGTTACCGCCCGGCATTGAACACTGAAGCTTTCTTT CASSYRPALNTEAFF
TRBJ2-7 TRBV12-3/TRBV12-4 NA NA TGTGCCAGCAGTTTAAGTGTCTACGAGCAGTACTTC CASSLSVYEQYF
TRBJ1-5 TRBV5-1 many TRBD1 TGCGCCAGCAGCTTGGTGACAGGGGCGGGTCAGCCCCAGCATTTT CASSLVTGAGQPQHF
TRBJ2-1 TRBV28 NA NA TGTGCCAGCAGTCTACCACCGTGGGAGCAGTTCTTC CASSLPPWEQFF
TRBJ2-3 TRBV6-5 NA TRBD2 TGTGCCAGCAGTTACTCCGGGACTAGTATCACAGATACGCAGTATTTT CASSYSGTSITDTQYF
TRBJ2-3 TRBV7-4 NA NA TGTGCCAGCAGCTTAGAGAGCAGGGTAGGCACAGATACGCAGTATTTT CASSLESRVGTDTQYF
TRBJ1-2 TRBV5-1 once NA TGCGCCAGCAGCCCTAATAACTATGGCTACACCTTC CASSPNNYGYTF
TRBJ1-1 TRBV19 few NA TGTGCCAGTAGTAGGATCAGCCTGAACACTGAAGCTTTCTTT CASSRISLNTEAFF
TRBJ2-2 TRBV27 few TRBD2 TGTGCCAGCACTTCCGGGACTAGCGGGAGAGGCACCGGGGAGCTGTTTTTT CASTSGTSGRGTGELFF
TRBJ1-5 TRBV20-1 NA TRBD1 TGCAGTGCTTGGGACAGGGCCCTCGATAGCAATCAGCCCCAGCATTTT CSAWDRALDSNQPQHF
TRBJ2-1 TRBV7-9 medium-sized TRBD2 TGTGCCAGCAGCTCGGGACTAGCGAGGGGGAATGAGCAGTTCTTC CASSSGLARGNEQFF
TRBJ2-3 TRBV6-5 NA NA TGTGCCAGCAGTTACTCGATCATTAAGCGAGATACGCAGTATTTT CASSYSIIKRDTQYF